This is a list of T cell receptor beta chains from one sample in a study of response to subunit inactivated influenza vaccine. Using its own MiXCR run on the RT-PCR reads, TCRdb lists one record per CDR3 protein. The sample has about 500,000 distinct CDR3 sequences, approximately 15% seen once. Sequencing used CD4+ T cells sorted from PBMCs, obtained around 25 months after vaccination. The receptors stem from a man between 50 and 75 years old who received an inactivated influenza vaccine. Each CDR3 is given with its conserved first and last residue. Each record gives: V gene, J gene, clone size, D gene, CDR3 DNA, CDR3 protein. D genes are given only for firm matches. Clone sizes are given selectively: once, few, many, or a class where the clone is expanded.

v_call: TRBV4-3
j_call: TRBJ2-7
clone_size: -
d_call: -
cdr3_nt: TGCGCCAGCAGCCAAGCGGCAACTAGTAGCTCCTACGAGCAGTACTTC
cdr3_aa: CASSQAATSSSYEQYF

v_call: TRBV20-1
j_call: TRBJ1-1
clone_size: -
d_call: TRBD1
cdr3_nt: TGCAGTGCTAGAGAGGGTCAGGGGGCCAAAATAGCAAGAACTGAAGCTTTCTTT
cdr3_aa: CSAREGQGAKIARTEAFF

v_call: TRBV9
j_call: TRBJ2-3
clone_size: -
d_call: TRBD2
cdr3_nt: TGTGCCAGCAGCGCCACACCAGAACAGAGCGGGAGGTCGCAGTATTTT
cdr3_aa: CASSATPEQSGRSQYF

v_call: TRBV7-9
j_call: TRBJ2-7
clone_size: few
d_call: -
cdr3_nt: TGTGCCAGCAGCCCCCCCAATAAGCGGGCCTCTTCCTACGAGCAGTACTTC
cdr3_aa: CASSPPNKRASSYEQYF

v_call: TRBV15
j_call: TRBJ2-2
clone_size: many
d_call: TRBD1
cdr3_nt: TGTGCCATCAGGACAGGGAACACCGGGGAGCTGTTTTTT
cdr3_aa: CAIRTGNTGELFF

v_call: TRBV11-2
j_call: TRBJ2-5
clone_size: -
d_call: TRBD2
cdr3_nt: TGTGCCAGCAGTACTACTAGCGGGAGTTGGGAGACCCAGTACTTC
cdr3_aa: CASSTTSGSWETQYF

v_call: TRBV4-3
j_call: TRBJ2-3
clone_size: -
d_call: -
cdr3_nt: TGCGCCAGCAGCCAAGATATTGCGAACACAGATACGCAGTATTTT
cdr3_aa: CASSQDIANTDTQYF

v_call: TRBV4-1
j_call: TRBJ2-7
clone_size: -
d_call: TRBD2
cdr3_nt: TGCGCCAGCAGTCCCCCTAGCGGGGAAGCCTACGAGCAGTACTTC
cdr3_aa: CASSPPSGEAYEQYF

v_call: TRBV10-3
j_call: TRBJ2-2
clone_size: -
d_call: -
cdr3_nt: TGTGCCATCAGTGAAGGGGCCACCGGGGTGCTGTTTTTT
cdr3_aa: CAISEGATGVLFF

v_call: TRBV7-3
j_call: TRBJ2-3
clone_size: few
d_call: -
cdr3_nt: TGTGCCAGCAGCCCACAGCAGGCCGATACGCAGTATTTT
cdr3_aa: CASSPQQADTQYF

v_call: TRBV7-8
j_call: TRBJ2-1
clone_size: -
d_call: -
cdr3_nt: TGTGCCAGCAGCCCCTCAGGGCATGAGCAGTTCTTC
cdr3_aa: CASSPSGHEQFF

v_call: TRBV5-1
j_call: TRBJ1-1
clone_size: many
d_call: -
cdr3_nt: TGCGCCAGCAGCTTGGAGGGGTCCACTGAAGCTTTCTTT
cdr3_aa: CASSLEGSTEAFF

v_call: TRBV5-1
j_call: TRBJ2-2
clone_size: -
d_call: TRBD2
cdr3_nt: TGCGCCAGCAGCTGGATTAAGACTAGCGGTTACACCGGGGAGCTGTTTTTT
cdr3_aa: CASSWIKTSGYTGELFF

v_call: TRBV5-1
j_call: TRBJ1-1
clone_size: few
d_call: -
cdr3_nt: TGCGCCAGCAGCATGCCTCGGGGGGGGACTGAAGCTTTCTTT
cdr3_aa: CASSMPRGGTEAFF

v_call: TRBV27
j_call: TRBJ1-3
clone_size: -
d_call: -
cdr3_nt: TGTGCCAGCAGTTTATCGTACAGCTCTGGAAACACCATATATTTT
cdr3_aa: CASSLSYSSGNTIYF

v_call: TRBV12-3/TRBV12-4
j_call: TRBJ1-2
clone_size: few
d_call: -
cdr3_nt: TGTGCCAGCAGCCCGACAGGAGCCCGTGGCTACACCTTC
cdr3_aa: CASSPTGARGYTF

v_call: TRBV6-1
j_call: TRBJ2-7
clone_size: -
d_call: -
cdr3_nt: TGTGCCAGCAGTGAAATTGGCAGGGAGCAGTACTTC
cdr3_aa: CASSEIGREQYF

v_call: TRBV4-2
j_call: TRBJ2-7
clone_size: many
d_call: -
cdr3_nt: TGTGCCAGCAGCCAGGAGACCACCCGGGTCTACGAGCAGTACTTC
cdr3_aa: CASSQETTRVYEQYF

v_call: TRBV20-1
j_call: TRBJ2-1
clone_size: -
d_call: TRBD2
cdr3_nt: TGCAGTGCCGCAGGACTAGCGGGAACCTACAATGAGCAGTTCTTC
cdr3_aa: CSAAGLAGTYNEQFF

v_call: TRBV5-6
j_call: TRBJ2-3
clone_size: many
d_call: -
cdr3_nt: TGTGCCAGCAGAACCTGGGCGAACACAGATACGCAGTATTTT
cdr3_aa: CASRTWANTDTQYF

v_call: TRBV2
j_call: TRBJ2-2
clone_size: few
d_call: -
cdr3_nt: TGTGCCAGCAGGCGTAGGGCAGGGAACACCGGGGAGCTGTTTTTT
cdr3_aa: CASRRRAGNTGELFF

v_call: TRBV4-3
j_call: TRBJ2-2
clone_size: -
d_call: TRBD2
cdr3_nt: TGCGCCAGCAGGACCGGGACTAGCGGGGTGAACACCGGGGAGCTGTTTTTT
cdr3_aa: CASRTGTSGVNTGELFF

v_call: TRBV20-1
j_call: TRBJ2-1
clone_size: -
d_call: TRBD1
cdr3_nt: TGCAGTGCTAGCTGGGACAGGGGTGGAGAGCAGTTCTTC
cdr3_aa: CSASWDRGGEQFF

v_call: TRBV20-1
j_call: TRBJ2-3
clone_size: -
d_call: -
cdr3_nt: TGCAGTGCTAGTGAGAAGGATACGCAGTATTTT
cdr3_aa: CSASEKDTQYF

v_call: TRBV4-3
j_call: TRBJ2-1
clone_size: -
d_call: TRBD1
cdr3_nt: TGCGCCAGCAGCCAACGGACAGGCATACTCTCCTACAATGAGCAGTTCTTC
cdr3_aa: CASSQRTGILSYNEQFF

v_call: TRBV3-1
j_call: TRBJ1-2
clone_size: -
d_call: -
cdr3_nt: TGTGCCAGCAGCCCCCTGGGGGGGCCTTACTATGGCTACACCTTC
cdr3_aa: CASSPLGGPYYGYTF